This is a list of T cell receptor beta chains from one sample in a study of blood T cell repertoires in COVID-19. Sequencing used immunoSEQ multiplex PCR; TCRdb keeps in-frame clones, though not all of them. The top ten hold 1% to 1.5% of the sample, which has around 250,000 clones, about 91% seen once. Material: PBMCs or T cells enriched from blood (not recorded which). These receptors all stem from a woman aged 40 to 49 with acute COVID-19. Both conserved end residues are part of each CDR3. The D gene is left open where the match is weak. Size is omitted from some rows. Given values are once, few, many or a class for expanded clones.

d_call | j_call | clone_size | v_call | cdr3_nt | cdr3_aa
TRBD2 | TRBJ2-4 | . | TRBV12-3/TRBV12-4 | TGTGCCAGCAGTTTGAGCGGGAGTGACATTCAGTACTTC | CASSLSGSDIQYF
TRBD2 | TRBJ2-3 | . | TRBV24-1 | TGTGCCACCAGTGAATGGCGGGAGGGCCGCACAGATACGCAGTATTTT | CATSEWREGRTDTQYF
. | TRBJ1-1 | once | TRBV28 | TGTGCCAGCACCTCCACCGCAGTTCCGGCTTTCTTT | CASTSTAVPAFF
TRBD2 | TRBJ2-3 | . | TRBV24-1 | TGTGCCACCAGCGGTCTAGCGGGGATCACAGATACGCAGTATTTT | CATSGLAGITDTQYF
TRBD1 | TRBJ1-2 | . | TRBV6-5 | TGTGCCAGCATCGAGGGGACAGGGCCCTATGGCTACACCTTC | CASIEGTGPYGYTF
TRBD2 | TRBJ2-2 | . | TRBV6-2/TRBV6-3 | TGTGCCAGCAGTGACAGGACTAGCGGGAGAAGTGGCCCCGGGGAGCTGTTTTTT | CASSDRTSGRSGPGELFF
. | TRBJ1-1 | . | TRBV7-6 | TGTGCCAGCAGCTTGACGGGATTTGTCGAAGCTTTCTTT | CASSLTGFVEAFF
. | TRBJ1-1 | . | TRBV6-6 | TGTGCCAGCAGTTACTCGGATCGAGCGGACTCGGCTTTCTTT | CASSYSDRADSAFF
. | TRBJ1-2 | . | TRBV13 | TGTGCCAGCAGCTTACTGGAGGCGGAGGGTAGTGGCTACACCTTC | CASSLLEAEGSGYTF
. | TRBJ1-2 | once | TRBV2 | TGTGCCAGCAGTGTTATGGGAGGGGACTATGGCTACACCTTC | CASSVMGGDYGYTF
. | TRBJ2-1 | . | TRBV7-9 | TGTGCCAGCAGCTTTCTAGCAGTCTACAATGAGCAGTTCTTC | CASSFLAVYNEQFF
TRBD1 | TRBJ1-2 | . | TRBV5-1 | TGCGCCAGCAGCCCTCGTCGGGCAGGGGGGAACTATGGCTACACCTTC | CASSPRRAGGNYGYTF
. | TRBJ2-7 | . | TRBV28 | TGTGCCAGCAGCCTTCAGGCCTCCTACGAGCAGTACTTC | CASSLQASYEQYF
. | TRBJ1-2 | once | TRBV19 | TGTGCCAGTAGTCGAGGAATGGACTATGGCTACACCTTC | CASSRGMDYGYTF
. | TRBJ2-2 | . | TRBV11-3 | TGTGCCAGCAGCTTAGATCGGGGTTCGAACGGGGAGCTGTTTTTT | CASSLDRGSNGELFF
TRBD2 | TRBJ2-2 | . | TRBV15 | TGTGCCACCAGCTCTGGTAGCGGGGCGAACACCGGGGAGCTGTTTTTT | CATSSGSGANTGELFF
. | TRBJ2-2 | . | TRBV2 | TGTGCCAGCAGTGATACAGGGTGGGAGGGGACCGGGGAGCTGTTTTTT | CASSDTGWEGTGELFF
. | TRBJ2-7 | . | TRBV5-6 | TGTGCCAGCGGACGTCGGGAAGAGCAGTACTTC | CASGRREEQYF
TRBD2 | TRBJ2-5 | . | TRBV7-8 | TGTGCCAGCAGCATCGGACTAGCGGGGATCCAAGAGACCCAGTACTTC | CASSIGLAGIQETQYF
TRBD1 | TRBJ1-2 | . | TRBV6-5 | TGTGCCAGCAGGACAGGGTTTTCGACGAACTATGGCTACACCTTC | CASRTGFSTNYGYTF
. | TRBJ1-2 | . | TRBV28 | TGTGCCAGCAGTTTCCAGAGGTTGGGCTACACCTTC | CASSFQRLGYTF
TRBD2 | TRBJ2-1 | . | TRBV27 | TGTGCCAGCAGTTTATATAGGACTAGCGGGAGGGTATACAATGAGCAGTTCTTC | CASSLYRTSGRVYNEQFF
TRBD1 | TRBJ1-2 | . | TRBV29-1 | TGCAGCGTTGAAGGGACAGGGGATGGCTACACCTTC | CSVEGTGDGYTF
TRBD1 | TRBJ1-5 | . | TRBV18 | TGTGCCAGCTCCCCGACAGGGGGCGTAAATCAGCCCCAGCATTTT | CASSPTGGVNQPQHF
. | TRBJ2-5 | . | TRBV19 | TGTGCCAGTAAAGCGGGTCTTCTTCATACTCAAGAGACCCAGTACTTC | CASKAGLLHTQETQYF
TRBD1 | TRBJ2-1 | . | TRBV5-1 | TGCGCCAGCAGCTGGGGACAGGGGGTGTTCTTC | CASSWGQGVFF
. | TRBJ2-3 | once | TRBV9 | TGTGCCAGCACCCCCACGGGATGGGGCACAGATACGCAGTATTTT | CASTPTGWGTDTQYF
. | TRBJ2-1 | . | TRBV30 | TGTGCCTGGTCTAGAAGTGGCTCCTACAATGAGCAGTTCTTC | CAWSRSGSYNEQFF
. | TRBJ1-5 | . | TRBV19 | TGTGCCAGTAACTCCGGTTTCCGTAATCAGCCCCAGCATTTT | CASNSGFRNQPQHF
. | TRBJ1-1 | . | TRBV18 | TGTGCCAGCTCACCACAGCTGACAAGGAACACTGAAGCTTTCTTT | CASSPQLTRNTEAFF
. | TRBJ2-6 | few | TRBV2 | TGTGCCAGCAGTGAAGGTCTCCTCTCTGGGGCCAACGTCCTGACTTTC | CASSEGLLSGANVLTF
TRBD2 | TRBJ2-1 | . | TRBV19 | TGTGCCAGTAGTTCTCTAGCGGGATTCTCCTACAATGAGCAGTTCTTC | CASSSLAGFSYNEQFF
. | TRBJ2-7 | . | TRBV28 | TGTGCCAGCAGGTCGGGAGATCGCTCCTACGAGCAGTACTTC | CASRSGDRSYEQYF
. | TRBJ2-2 | . | TRBV7-2 | TGTGCCAGCAGCCAGCTGGCTTGGAGCACCGGGGAGCTGTTTTTT | CASSQLAWSTGELFF
. | TRBJ1-5 | . | TRBV6-5 | TGTGCCAGCATTAACCCGGATCAGCCCCAGCATTTT | CASINPDQPQHF
. | TRBJ2-7 | once | TRBV28 | TGTGCCAGCTCTAACAGGGTTCGAGACGAGCAGTACTTC | CASSNRVRDEQYF
. | TRBJ2-3 | few | TRBV7-9 | TGTGCCAGCAGCCCTAGCACAGATACGCAGTATTTT | CASSPSTDTQYF
. | TRBJ2-1 | . | TRBV7-3 | TGTGCCAGCAGCTCGACAGATGAGCAGTTCTTC | CASSSTDEQFF
. | TRBJ2-5 | . | TRBV30 | TGTGCCTGGAGTGTACCCCTCGCGGCCCGCCAAGAGACCCAGTACTTC | CAWSVPLAARQETQYF
TRBD1 | TRBJ1-1 | . | TRBV5-1 | TGCGCCAGCAGCTTGGATTCCGGGACAGGCGGAACTGAAGCTTTCTTT | CASSLDSGTGGTEAFF
TRBD1 | TRBJ2-2 | . | TRBV19 | TGTGCCAGTAGTGCCCCGGACAGGGCTTATGGCGGGGAGCTGTTTTTT | CASSAPDRAYGGELFF
. | TRBJ2-4 | . | TRBV27 | TGTGCCAGCAGCCCCACCTCGGCGGGGTTTGACATTCAGTACTTC | CASSPTSAGFDIQYF
. | TRBJ2-2 | . | TRBV18 | TGTGCCAGCTCAGCTACTAGCTCGAACACCGGGGAGCTGTTTTTT | CASSATSSNTGELFF
. | TRBJ1-3 | . | TRBV20-1 | TGCAGTGCTCGCTCTGGAAACACCATATATTTT | CSARSGNTIYF
TRBD2 | TRBJ2-2 | . | TRBV15 | TGTGCCACCAGCAGAGACCGTAGCGGGAGGGTCGGGGAGCTGTTTTTT | CATSRDRSGRVGELFF
. | TRBJ2-3 | many | TRBV5-4 | TGTGCCAGCAGCTTGCAAACATCCCTTGGTGATACGCAGTATTTT | CASSLQTSLGDTQYF
TRBD1 | TRBJ2-3 | . | TRBV20-1 | TGCAGTGCTAGTCGGGACAGTAGCACAGATACGCAGTATTTT | CSASRDSSTDTQYF
. | TRBJ2-1 | . | TRBV7-2 | TGTGCCAGCACCCCGAGCCCCAATGAGCAGTTCTTC | CASTPSPNEQFF
. | TRBJ1-1 | . | TRBV5-1 | TGCGCCAGCAGCTCACAGGGCCCCAGGGCAACTGAAGCTTTCTTT | CASSSQGPRATEAFF
. | TRBJ1-2 | . | TRBV27 | TGTGCCAGCAGTTCCGCCAACAGCCCCCCGGACTATGGCTACACCTTC | CASSSANSPPDYGYTF